This is a list of T cell receptor beta chains from one sample in a study of naive and memory T cell subsets. TCRdb itself ran the UMI-ligation and nested PCR reads through MiXCR, one entry per CDR3 protein. Of roughly 150,000 distinct CDR3 sequences in the sample, roughly 23% were seen once. The sequencing sample was made of naive CD4+ T cells from blood. Receptors originate from a human donor in good health. The CDR3 runs from the conserved cysteine through the conserved F or W. The D gene is left open where the match is weak. Clone size is not always given. Where it is, it says once, few, many or a class for expanded clones.

few,TRBD2,TRBJ2-1,TRBV6-6,CASRTGTSGVDEQFF,TGTGCCAGCAGGACAGGGACTAGCGGGGTCGATGAGCAGTTCTTC
.,TRBD1,TRBJ2-5,TRBV28,CASRKTGRRETQYF,TGTGCCAGCAGAAAGACAGGGCGTCGAGAGACCCAGTACTTC
many,TRBD1,TRBJ1-1,TRBV10-2,CASSKGQGGTEAFF,TGCGCCAGCAGTAAAGGACAGGGGGGCACTGAAGCTTTCTTT
once,TRBD1,TRBJ1-1,TRBV29-1,CSVDRQGRSTEAFF,TGCAGCGTTGACCGACAGGGTCGGAGCACTGAAGCTTTCTTT
many,.,TRBJ2-6,TRBV30,CAWSFKLGAGYSGANVLTF,TGTGCCTGGAGTTTTAAGCTCGGGGCCGGATACTCTGGGGCCAACGTCCTGACTTTC
.,.,TRBJ2-1,TRBV29-1,CSVAPGGDEQFF,TGCAGCGTTGCTCCAGGTGGGGATGAGCAGTTCTTC
.,.,TRBJ2-1,TRBV24-1,CATSDFPKINEQFF,TGTGCCACCAGTGATTTTCCGAAGATCAATGAGCAGTTCTTC
.,.,TRBJ2-2,TRBV11-1,CASGRGRGAGELFF,TGTGCCAGCGGGCGAGGCAGGGGGGCCGGGGAGCTGTTTTTT
once,.,TRBJ2-7,TRBV2,CASSRRTTTIYEQYF,TGTGCCAGCAGTCGCCGGACGACTACGATATACGAGCAGTACTTC
many,.,TRBJ2-5,TRBV10-3,CAISGVRGAPLGETQYF,TGTGCCATCAGTGGGGTTCGGGGGGCACCCCTAGGAGAGACCCAGTACTTC
many,TRBD1,TRBJ1-1,TRBV7-7,CASSPQGANTEAFF,TGTGCCAGCAGCCCACAGGGGGCGAACACTGAAGCTTTCTTT
.,.,TRBJ1-1,TRBV6-2/TRBV6-3,CASSKPGNTEAFF,TGTGCCAGCAGTAAACCAGGAAACACTGAAGCTTTCTTT
.,.,TRBJ1-5,TRBV12-3/TRBV12-4,CASRGGNNQPQHF,TGTGCCAGCAGGGGGGGGAACAATCAGCCCCAGCATTTT
few,.,TRBJ2-6,TRBV3-1,CASRTQGSGANVLTF,TGTGCCAGCAGAACACAGGGCTCTGGGGCCAACGTCCTGACTTTC
.,TRBD1,TRBJ1-5,TRBV2,CASSSPGGARQPQHF,TGTGCCAGCAGTTCACCAGGGGGAGCGCGGCAGCCCCAGCATTTT
few,.,TRBJ1-2,TRBV6-5,CASKRMGLDGYTF,TGTGCCAGCAAAAGAATGGGACTAGATGGCTACACCTTC
.,TRBD1,TRBJ2-1,TRBV7-9,CASSLGQNSDLWFF,TGTGCCAGCAGCTTGGGACAGAACTCTGACCTATGGTTCTTC
.,.,TRBJ2-7,TRBV6-1,CASSEGGALPYEQYF,TGTGCCAGCAGTGAAGGGGGGGCTCTCCCCTACGAGCAGTACTTC
.,.,TRBJ2-1,TRBV4-2,CASSQGRGPQQNEQFF,TGTGCCAGCAGCCAAGGGCGGGGGCCACAACAGAATGAGCAGTTCTTC
.,TRBD2,TRBJ2-1,TRBV12-3/TRBV12-4,CASSLASGRYNEQFF,TGTGCCAGCAGTCTCGCTAGCGGGAGATACAATGAGCAGTTCTTC
.,.,TRBJ2-5,TRBV5-4,CASSLAGVETQYF,TGTGCCAGCAGCTTGGCCGGAGTGGAGACCCAGTACTTC
few,.,TRBJ2-3,TRBV2,CASSERSAQYF,TGTGCCAGCAGTGAGAGGTCCGCGCAGTATTTT
.,.,TRBJ2-2,TRBV3-1,CASSQRDRPLSTGELFF,TGTGCCAGCAGCCAGCGGGACAGACCCTTGAGCACCGGGGAGCTGTTTTTT
.,.,TRBJ1-5,TRBV23-1,CASSQVITSNQPQHF,TGCGCCAGCAGTCAAGTAATAACGAGCAATCAGCCCCAGCATTTT
.,.,TRBJ2-1,TRBV9,CASSGTAWNNEQFF,TGTGCCAGCAGCGGGACAGCCTGGAACAATGAGCAGTTCTTC
.,TRBD1,TRBJ2-7,TRBV20-1,CSADRDLYEQYF,TGCAGTGCGGACAGGGATCTCTACGAGCAGTACTTC
few,.,TRBJ1-4,TRBV6-5,CASKLILGINEKLFF,TGTGCCAGCAAACTTATATTAGGGATAAATGAAAAACTGTTTTTT
few,TRBD2,TRBJ2-1,TRBV20-1,CSARAASGSGWAYNEQFF,TGCAGTGCTAGAGCGGCTAGCGGGAGCGGCTGGGCCTACAATGAGCAGTTCTTC
.,TRBD1,TRBJ1-4,TRBV27,CASSFLGRDREKLFF,TGTGCCAGCAGTTTTCTGGGGCGGGACAGAGAAAAACTGTTTTTT